The rows below give T cell receptor beta chains drawn from one sample of a study of OX40 agonist ivuxolimab in advanced cancers. Sequenced by immunoSEQ multiplex PCR; TCRdb stores in-frame clones only, minus some. The repertoire holds 40,000 to 55,000 clones, approximately 81% seen once, with approximately 22% in the top ten. Material: CD4+ or CD8+ T cells sorted from blood, obtained in a trial of the OX40 agonist ivuxolimab. Source of these receptors: an adult with an advanced solid tumor such as melanoma, head and neck, liver or kidney cancer. The CDR3 runs from the conserved cysteine through the conserved F or W.

CDR3: CASSVTGTYLNYGYTF
length: 16
V: TRBV19

CDR3: CASSEYGTAPYGYTF
length: 15
V: TRBV2

CDR3: CASRPTGGNTEAFF
length: 14
V: TRBV19

CDR3: CASSVVSGEDEQFF
length: 14
V: TRBV9

CDR3: CSVDPTGGDTEAFF
length: 14
V: TRBV29-1

CDR3: CASSIPSGNEQYF
length: 13
V: TRBV7-9

CDR3: CASSALDRQNTEAFF
length: 15
V: TRBV25-1

CDR3: CASKPGHPNTEAFF
length: 14
V: TRBV27

CDR3: CSGVGVGAYEQYF
length: 13
V: TRBV29-1

CDR3: CASSGRTSAGETQYF
length: 15
V: TRBV21-1

CDR3: CASAVGPIYNEQFF
length: 14
V: TRBV9

CDR3: CAISDAGTGAYNEQFF
length: 16
V: TRBV10-3

CDR3: CASSLLGAHDAEAFF
length: 15
V: TRBV5-1

CDR3: CASSQAAGWGSEQFF
length: 15
V: TRBV14

CDR3: CASSQLGLDQETQYF
length: 15
V: TRBV7-9

CDR3: CASSQGTGLTEAFF
length: 14
V: TRBV4-2

CDR3: CASTCPLTGLYNSPLHF
length: 17
V: TRBV5-1

CDR3: CASSPTSGRSRYEQYF
length: 16
V: TRBV5-4

CDR3: CASSPPKQSANYGYTF
length: 16
V: TRBV7-9

CDR3: CASSKRGLAKLTDTQYF
length: 17
V: TRBV5-1

CDR3: CASSQEQRGSQETQYF
length: 16
V: TRBV4-2

CDR3: CASSLNLAGIETQYF
length: 15
V: TRBV7-3

CDR3: CASSSYRGETDTQYF
length: 15
V: TRBV9

CDR3: CASSLARGGGLHEQFF
length: 16
V: TRBV5-8

CDR3: CASRPSGSSYNEQFF
length: 15
V: TRBV7-3